The present T cell receptor (beta chain) was sequenced within a study of human T cells and chemical hapten exposure. About the research overall: Patch tests delivered 0.01% DPC to the upper back and were evaluated at 6 days.

J was trimmed by 8 bases and V by 8 bases; bases with no gene match: 12. The CDR3 contains 14 residues. Germline V gives CDR1 SNHLY, CDR2 FYNNEI. Time point of the sample: pre-sensitization, week 0. Described treatment: therapeutic diphenylcyclopropenone sensitization with weekly scalp DPC. Phlebotomy was performed prior to application of every patch test. Those who donated were patients with alopecia, 18 to 70 years of age, and suitable for DPC. At least ten counts were recorded for this clonotype. Its antigen is as yet unknown. TCRdb fed the RACE reads into MiXCR, producing one record per CDR3 protein. The sample carries approximately 320,000 distinct CDR3 sequences, 4.5% to 7% recorded once. Study outcomes and limitations: Compared with pre-sensitization or healthy control sets, expanded TCRs clustered more.

The clonotype originates from a woman aged 18 to 35 with alopecia areata. Some clones in this sample may be carry-over from other donors' samples. This chain uses TRBV2 with TRBJ2-1, with 7 bases aligning to TRBD1. Here the sequenced sample was whole blood, taken in connection with sensitization to the hapten diphenylcyclopropenone (DPC). CDR3 amino acids: CASSAGGSLDEQFF. DNA of the CDR3: TGTGCCAGCTCGGCAGGGGGTTCCCTCGATGAGCAGTTCTTC.